A single sample gave rise to the 20 T cell receptor beta chains below, sequenced in a study of T-cell memory formation after mild COVID-19. Using its own MiXCR run on the 5' RACE reads, TCRdb lists one record per CDR3 protein. The table lists 95,000 to 120,000 distinct CDR3 sequences, about a sixth of them singletons. The specimen sequenced was PBMCs or a T cell subset sorted from them (not recorded which). Source of these receptors: a man between 18 and 35 years old who had mild COVID-19 (a few samples of this study predate the infection). Cell type and time point are not known.

The V and J genes are TRBV27 and TRBJ1-5; D is undetermined. V was pared by 2 bases and J by 2 bases, with 10 bases between. From germline, CDR1 is MNHEY and CDR2 SMNVEV (reference sequence). The CDR3 runs to 15 residues. The CDR3 bases are TGTGCCAGCAGTTTAAAAATATCGGGCAATCAGCCCCAGCATTTT. As protein: CASSLKISGNQPQHF.

On this clonotype itself: A much larger clone is a single base away; this may be a read error. The CDR3 does not close with the conserved phenylalanine or tryptophan, likely indicating a read error. This chain uses TRBV29-1 with TRBJ1-2; the match to TRBD1 covers 7 bases. J was trimmed by 3 bases and V by 6 bases; bases with no gene match: 10. This CDR3 has 14 residues. Germline V gives CDR1 SQVTM, CDR2 ANQGSEA. As DNA, the CDR3 is TGCAGCGTAAAACAGGGGACTTGGGACTATGGCTACACCCTC. Its translation is CSVKQGTWDYGYTL.

The sample holds a few counts of this clonotype. The gene calls are TRBV5-1 and TRBJ2-5; D is unresolved. V was pared by 2 bases and J by 4 bases, with 9 bases between. Germline loops: CDR1 SGHRS, CDR2 YFSETQ. This CDR3 is built from 13 residues. DNA of the CDR3: TGCGCCAGCAGCTTCCAGCCCCTAGAGACCCAGTACTTC. It is translated as CASSFQPLETQYF.

This clonotype has only a few counts. CDR3 region: CASNLGQGVTDTQYF. The CDR3 coding sequence is TGTGCCAGCAACCTGGGACAGGGGGTCACAGATACGCAGTATTTT. The chain has TRBV28 and TRBJ2-3; TRBD1 matches at 11 bases. V was pared by 7 bases and J by 2 bases, with 5 bases of the junction left unmatched. The germline gives CDR1 MDHEN, CDR2 SYDVKM. The CDR3 runs 15 residues.

The table lists this clonotype with a few counts. The V gene is TRBV9, the J gene TRBJ1-2, with D unclear. Between the trimmed V and J ends, which lost 0 bases and 5 bases, there was a span of 11 bases. From germline, CDR1 is SGDLS and CDR2 YYNGEE. The CDR3 is 14 amino acids. The CDR3 bases are TGTGCCAGCAGCGTAGAAAGTGGACGGTATGGCTACACCTTC. Translated, it gives CASSVESGRYGYTF.

The rearrangement joins TRBV4-1 to TRBJ2-3; D is unclear. The ends were cut back, 0 bases at V and 4 bases at J, with 11 bases in the middle. The germline V gene has CDR1 MGHRA and CDR2 YSYEKL. The CDR3 is 15 residues long. CDR3 in amino acids: CASSQDWSGPDTQYF. CDR3 nucleotide sequence: TGCGCCAGCAGCCAAGATTGGTCGGGTCCAGATACGCAGTATTTT.

Ten or more counts support this clonotype. This rearrangement joins TRBV15 to TRBJ2-1; D is ambiguous. The germline V gene has CDR1 LNHNV and CDR2 YYDKDF (reference sequence). The CDR3 totals 15 residues. V lost 0 bases, J lost 9 bases, and 15 bases lay in between. The CDR3 nucleotides read TGTGCCACCAGCAGAGACGTTTCGGCGCTGGGTGAGCAGTTCTTC. This gives the protein CATSRDVSALGEQFF. Filled out from reference TRBV15 and TRBJ2-1, the complete variable domain reads DAMVIQNPRYQVTQFGKPVTLSCSQTLNHNVMYWYQQKSSQAPKLLFHYYDKDFNNEADTPDNFQSRRPNTSFCFLDIRSPGLGDTAMYLCATSRDVSALGEQFFGPGTRLTVL.

In this sample, this clonotype turned up a few times. The genes are TRBV10-3 and TRBJ1-3, with D perhaps TRBD1 (5 bases). CDR1 is ENHRY, CDR2 SYGVKD, per germline. V dropped 8 bases and J dropped 1 base, with 9 bases sitting between them. The CDR3 is 13 amino acids. The CDR3 DNA reads as TGTGCCATCGACTCAGGGTCTGGAAACACCATATATTTT. This codes for CAIDSGSGNTIYF.

A few counts support this clonotype. The chain carries TRBV20-1 and TRBJ2-3, with D uncertain. Trimming left V 8 bases short and J 4 bases short, with 19 bases between. This CDR3 has 14 amino acids. CDR1 DFQATT and CDR2 SNEGSKA come from the germline V gene (reference sequence). CDR3 protein: CSQTRVYRADTQYF. In DNA, the CDR3 is TGCAGTCAAACCCGGGTGTATAGGGCAGATACGCAGTATTTT.

This clonotype was picked up a small number of times. A much larger clone is a single base away; this may be a read error. The rearrangement uses TRBV7-2 and TRBJ2-3; D remains ambiguous. V gave up 4 bases and J gave up 4 bases, with 6 bases separating them. The CDR3 totals 12 residues. Per germline, CDR1 SGHTA and CDR2 FQGNSA. In nucleotides, the CDR3 is TGTGCCAGCAGCTCAGACGCAGATACGCAGTATTTT. Amino acids: CASSSDADTQYF.

This clonotype was detected a few times. The V call is TRBV12-3 or TRBV12-4, the J call TRBJ1-1; D unclear. Trimming pared 2 bases from V and 4 bases from J, leaving 11 bases between. The CDR3 has 14 amino acids. The CDR3 reads CASSLLRATTEAFF. CDR3 sequence (DNA): TGTGCCAGCAGTTTATTGAGGGCTACCACTGAAGCTTTCTTT.

This clonotype was seen a few times. This rearrangement joins TRBV5-1 to TRBJ1-1, with 10 nucleotides matching TRBD1. Trimming cost V 0 bases and J 6 bases; bases outside gene matches: 5. CDR3 size: 15 residues. Germline-derived CDR1 and CDR2 are SGHRS and YFSETQ. CDR3 sequence reads: CASSLGPGTGAEAFF. The CDR3 coding sequence is TGCGCCAGCAGCTTGGGCCCCGGGACAGGGGCTGAAGCTTTCTTT.

The sample holds a few counts of this clonotype. The genes are TRBV7-3 and TRBJ2-2; 9 bases are a match to TRBD1. After removal of 5 bases from V and 1 base from J, the junction contained 5 bases not matched to a gene. CDR3 length: 16 amino acids. In germline, CDR1 is SGHTA, CDR2 FQGTGA. CDR3 loop: CASSANRGRNTGELFF. The CDR3 DNA reads as TGTGCCAGCAGCGCTAACAGGGGGCGGAACACCGGGGAGCTGTTTTTT.

The V and J genes are TRBV7-2 and TRBJ2-5; possibly TRBD2 for D (5 bases). Looked up from germline, CDR1 is SGHTA and CDR2 is FQGNSA. This CDR3 has 14 amino acids. Trimming stripped 2 bases from V and 1 base from J, with 8 bases between. The CDR3 bases are TGTGCCAGCAGCTTAAATCTAGCCCAAGAGACCCAGTACTTC. It yields the protein CASSLNLAQETQYF.

This clonotype was detected only a few times. This chain joins TRBV4-3 and TRBJ2-3, with TRBD1 matching over 7 bases. This CDR3 contains 15 residues. Germline-derived CDR1 and CDR2 are LGHNA and YSLEER. The ends lost 1 base at V and 2 bases at J; junction bases unmatched: 3. The CDR3 nucleotides are TGCGCCAGCAGCCAAGCAGGGGGTCCCACAGATACGCAGTATTTT. This gives the protein CASSQAGGPTDTQYF.

V and J are TRBV10-3 and TRBJ2-1; D call uncertain. V shed 3 bases and J shed 7 bases, with 13 bases lying between them. The CDR3 is 14 residues long. Germline V gene lookup returns CDR1 ENHRY and CDR2 SYGVKD. The CDR3 loop is CAISDQVSVNEQFF. DNA for the CDR3: TGTGCCATCAGTGATCAGGTTTCGGTTAATGAGCAGTTCTTC.

This clonotype appeared a few times. The chain employs TRBV7-2 and TRBJ1-1; D is uncertain. The germline V gene encodes CDR1 SGHTA and CDR2 FQGNSA. The CDR3 has 13 amino acids. Trimming took 6 bases from V and 1 from J, leaving 9 bases between them. For the CDR3, the DNA is TGTGCCAGCAGTGCGGACGGGAACACTGAAGCTTTCTTT. Amino acid sequence: CASSADGNTEAFF.

This clonotype appeared many times. The gene calls are TRBV29-1 and TRBJ2-3; D gene uncertain. This CDR3 contains 11 residues. The germline CDR1 and CDR2 sequences are SQVTM and ANQGSEA. Between the trimmed V and J ends, which lost 7 bases and 2 bases, there was a span of 7 bases. The CDR3 here is CSASDTDTQYF. For the CDR3, the DNA is TGCAGCGCCTCGGACACAGATACGCAGTATTTT.

This clonotype was recorded a few times. The V gene is TRBV5-5, the J gene TRBJ1-3; D unclear. The CDR3 runs to 15 residues. Germline V gene sequence: CDR1 SGHKS, CDR2 YYEKEE (reference sequence). V lost 4 bases and J 0 bases, leaving 11 bases between the germline ends. This chain's CDR3 is CASSRRYDSGNTIYF. The DNA of the CDR3 is TGTGCCAGCAGCAGGAGGTACGACTCTGGAAACACCATATATTTT.

In regard to this clonotype: At one end, the junction sequence differs from germline, possibly due to a read error. This chain connects TRBV6-1 to TRBJ2-4; 8 nucleotides line up with TRBD1. Germline CDR1 reads MNHNS; CDR2 reads SASEGT. The CDR3 runs 14 residues. CDR3 DNA sequence: TGTGCCAGCAGTGAACCCGGGACAGGTTCGTTAGGGGACTTC. Protein: CASSEPGTGSLGDF.